Following are 8 T cell receptor beta chains from one sample sequenced in a study of T cells in pancreatic ductal adenocarcinoma. Libraries were prepared by immunoSEQ multiplex PCR; TCRdb keeps only in-frame clonotypes and omits some of them. Of 9,000 to 15,000 clones in the sample, 86% were seen once. No neoadjuvant therapy was given to the selected pancreatic ductal adenocarcinoma patients before their surgery. Sequenced sample: PBMCs. All receptors come from a human donor with pancreatic ductal adenocarcinoma.

V gene TRBV6-6 combines with J gene TRBJ1-1; tentative D call: TRBD1 (6 bases). The V end was cut by 5 bases, the J end by 6 bases, with 13 bases between. Germline loops: CDR1 MNHNY, CDR2 SVGAGI (reference sequence). The CDR3 is 13 amino acids. The CDR3 DNA reads as TGTGCCAGCAGTAAACAGGGTTGGGCTGAAGCTTTCTTT. Translating it yields CASSKQGWAEAFF.

V usage is TRBV4-1 and J usage is TRBJ1-1, with a possible D match to TRBD1 (6 bases). CDR1 and CDR2 from the germline V gene are MGHRA and YSYEKL. This CDR3 contains 15 residues. With 1 base removed from V and 5 bases from J, the gap between germline ends came to 14 bases. CDR3 region: CASSQGGAGETEAFF. Written as DNA, the CDR3 is TGCGCCAGCAGCCAAGGGGGGGCAGGGGAGACTGAAGCTTTCTTT.

The J gene is TRBJ1-5, the V gene TRBV4-3, with TRBD1 identical over 10 bases. With V trimmed by 2 bases and J by 9 bases, 7 bases remained unmatched. This CDR3 contains 15 residues. Per the germline V gene, CDR1 is LGHNA and CDR2 is YSLEER. The CDR3 DNA is TGCGCCAGCAGCCAAACCGGGACAGGGGAAACGCCCCAGCATTTT. It codes for CASSQTGTGETPQHF.

This chain connects TRBV5-4 to TRBJ2-6, with D perhaps being TRBD1 or TRBD2 (5 bases each). The CDR3 runs 16 residues. Germline V gives CDR1 SGHNT, CDR2 YYREEE (reference sequence). Between the trimmed V and J ends, which lost 4 bases and 0 bases, there was a span of 11 bases. The CDR3 nucleotides are TGTGCCAGCAGCCGGGGACGCAGCTCTGGGGCCAACGTCCTGACTTTC. Its translation: CASSRGRSSGANVLTF.

The chain joins TRBV6-1 to TRBJ1-1; D gene unclear. Germline V CDR1 and CDR2: MNHNS, SASEGT. The CDR3 totals 12 residues. The germline V and J ends were trimmed by 7 bases and 2 bases, with 8 bases remaining between them. For the CDR3, the DNA is TGTGCCAGCATGTTTTCAAACACTGAAGCTTTCTTT. Protein: CASMFSNTEAFF.

The chain employs TRBV18 and TRBJ1-1; D gene unclear. V was trimmed by 4 bases and J by 4 bases, leaving 13 bases between them. CDR1 KGHSH and CDR2 LQKENI come from the germline V gene. There are 14 residues in the CDR3. CDR3 coding DNA: TGTGCCAGCTCACAGAGTGGGGAGCCCACTGAAGCTTTCTTT. It codes for CASSQSGEPTEAFF. Full variable domain (missing parts from reference TRBV18 and TRBJ1-1): NAGVMQNPRHLVRRRGQEARLRCSPMKGHSHVYWYRQLPEEGLKFMVYLQKENIIDESGMPKERFSAEFPKEGPSILRIQQVVRGDSAAYFCASSQSGEPTEAFFGQGTRLTVV.

CDR3 sequence reads: CSADRVGGQYF. CDR3 DNA: TGCAGTGCAGACAGGGTTGGGGGGCAGTACTTC. The V gene is TRBV20-1, the J gene TRBJ2-7; 7 bases match TRBD1. Trimming at V came to 6 bases and at J to 9 bases, leaving 8 bases not matched to a gene. Per the germline V gene, CDR1 is DFQATT and CDR2 is SNEGSKA (reference sequence). The CDR3 has 11 residues.

The chain uses TRBV6-6 and TRBJ2-1, with 13 bases identical to TRBD2. V shed 5 bases and J 8 bases; nucleotides not matched to a gene: 6. Germline CDR1 reads MNHNY; CDR2 reads SVGAGI (reference sequence). CDR3 length: 15 residues. CDR3 sequence: CASSHWTSGGDEQFF. CDR3 DNA sequence: TGTGCCAGCAGTCATTGGACTAGCGGGGGTGATGAGCAGTTCTTC.